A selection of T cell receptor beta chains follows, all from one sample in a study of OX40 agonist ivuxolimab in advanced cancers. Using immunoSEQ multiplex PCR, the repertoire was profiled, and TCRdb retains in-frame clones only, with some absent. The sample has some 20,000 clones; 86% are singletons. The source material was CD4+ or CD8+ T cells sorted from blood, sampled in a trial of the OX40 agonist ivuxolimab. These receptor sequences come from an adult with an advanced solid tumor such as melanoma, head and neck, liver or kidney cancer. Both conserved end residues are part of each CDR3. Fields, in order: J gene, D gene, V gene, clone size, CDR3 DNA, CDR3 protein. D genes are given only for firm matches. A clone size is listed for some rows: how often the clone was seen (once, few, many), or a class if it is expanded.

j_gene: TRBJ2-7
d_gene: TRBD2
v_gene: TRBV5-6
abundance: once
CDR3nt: TGTGCCAGCAGCGTAGCGGGAGTTAGGTCCTACGAGCAGTACTTC
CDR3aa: CASSVAGVRSYEQYF

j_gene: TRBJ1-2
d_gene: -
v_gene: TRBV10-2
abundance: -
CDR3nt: TGCGCCAGCAGATCAGAAGTATTCCATGGCTACACCTTC
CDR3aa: CASRSEVFHGYTF

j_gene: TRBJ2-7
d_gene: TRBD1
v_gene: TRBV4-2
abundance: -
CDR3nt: TGTGCCAGCAGCCAAGACGAGGGGACAGGAGGTCTCGAGCAGTACTTC
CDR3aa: CASSQDEGTGGLEQYF

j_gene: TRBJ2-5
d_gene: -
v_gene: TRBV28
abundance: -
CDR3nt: TGTGCCAGCACCTTTCAGGGGTGGGAGACCCAGTACTTC
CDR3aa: CASTFQGWETQYF

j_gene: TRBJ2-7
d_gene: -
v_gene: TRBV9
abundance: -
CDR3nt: TGTGCCAGCAGCGAGGGGACGGGGTCCTACGAGCAGTACTTC
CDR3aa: CASSEGTGSYEQYF

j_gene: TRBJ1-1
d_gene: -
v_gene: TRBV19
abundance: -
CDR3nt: TGTGCCAGTAGTATCGGTACGGGACGGAAAAACACTGAAGCTTTCTTT
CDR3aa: CASSIGTGRKNTEAFF

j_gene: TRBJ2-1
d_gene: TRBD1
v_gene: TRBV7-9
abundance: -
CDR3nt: TGTGCCAGCACCAGGGACAGCTACAATGAGCAGTTCTTC
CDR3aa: CASTRDSYNEQFF

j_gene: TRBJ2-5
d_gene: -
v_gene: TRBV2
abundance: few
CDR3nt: TGTGCCAGCAGTGAAAAAGTCCGGTTCCAAGAGACCCAGTACTTC
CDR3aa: CASSEKVRFQETQYF

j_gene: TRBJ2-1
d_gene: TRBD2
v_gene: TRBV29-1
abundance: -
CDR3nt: TGCAGCGTTTTTCTAGCGGGAGGATACAATGAGCAGTTCTTC
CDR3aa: CSVFLAGGYNEQFF

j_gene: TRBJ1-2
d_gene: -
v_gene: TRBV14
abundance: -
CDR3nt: TGTGCCAGCAGCCAAGATCGACCCAACTATGGCTACACCTTC
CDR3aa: CASSQDRPNYGYTF

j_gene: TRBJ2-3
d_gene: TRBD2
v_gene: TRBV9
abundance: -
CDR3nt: TGTGCCAGCAGCGTAGTGGGGGAGGGCATGACAGATACGCAGTATTTT
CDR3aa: CASSVVGEGMTDTQYF

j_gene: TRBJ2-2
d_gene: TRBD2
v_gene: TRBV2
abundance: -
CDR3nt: TGTGCCAGCAGTGAGAATAGCGGGAGCCTCGGGGAGCTGTTTTTT
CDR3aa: CASSENSGSLGELFF

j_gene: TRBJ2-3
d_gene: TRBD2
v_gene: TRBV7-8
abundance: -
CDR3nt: TGTGCCAGCAGCCCGGTGGTTGACGGGACTAGCGGAGATACGCAGTATTTT
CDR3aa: CASSPVVDGTSGDTQYF

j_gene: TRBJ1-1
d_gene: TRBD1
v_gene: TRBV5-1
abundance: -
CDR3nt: TGCGCCAGCAGCTTCCGACAGGGTGATATGAACACTGAAGCTTTCTTT
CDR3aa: CASSFRQGDMNTEAFF

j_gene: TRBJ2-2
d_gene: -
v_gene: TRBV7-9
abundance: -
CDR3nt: TGTGCCAGCGAATTAGGGGCAAACACGAACACCGGGGAGCTGTTTTTT
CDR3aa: CASELGANTNTGELFF

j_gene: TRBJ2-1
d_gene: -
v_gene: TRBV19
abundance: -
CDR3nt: TGTGCCAGTAGTACCAGGGTTGGCAATGAGCAGTTCTTC
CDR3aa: CASSTRVGNEQFF

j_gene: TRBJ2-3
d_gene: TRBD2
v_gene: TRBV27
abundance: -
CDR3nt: TGTGCCAGCAGCCTCGAGGCTAGCGGGAGTTCGGTGGATACGCAGTATTTT
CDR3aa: CASSLEASGSSVDTQYF

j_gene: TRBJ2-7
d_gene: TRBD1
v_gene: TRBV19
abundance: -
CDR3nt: TGTGCCAGTAGTTTCACCGGGACAGGGGGCTCCTACGAGCAGTACTTC
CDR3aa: CASSFTGTGGSYEQYF

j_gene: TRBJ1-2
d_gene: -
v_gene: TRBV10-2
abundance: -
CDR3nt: TGCGCCAGCAGTGAGTCGGGTTGGAGGACAGTCTATGGCTACACCTTC
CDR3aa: CASSESGWRTVYGYTF

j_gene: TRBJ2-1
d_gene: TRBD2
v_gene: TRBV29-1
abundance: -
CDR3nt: TGCAGCGCCTCGAGCGGGGGAGGAGAGCAGTTCTTC
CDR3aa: CSASSGGGEQFF

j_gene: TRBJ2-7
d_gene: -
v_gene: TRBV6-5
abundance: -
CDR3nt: TGTGCCAGCAGTTACTCTAGACGGGACTTGGGCGAGCAGTACTTC
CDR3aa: CASSYSRRDLGEQYF

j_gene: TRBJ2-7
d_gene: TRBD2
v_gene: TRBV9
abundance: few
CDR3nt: TGTGCCAGCAGCGTAGGACTAGCGGGGCCACCCTCCTACGAGCAGTACTTC
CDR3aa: CASSVGLAGPPSYEQYF

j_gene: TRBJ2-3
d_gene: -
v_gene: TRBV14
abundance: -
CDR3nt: TGTGCCAGCAGCCAAGGGTACAGGGACAAGCGTAGCACAGATACGCAGTATTTT
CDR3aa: CASSQGYRDKRSTDTQYF